A selection of T cell receptor beta chains follows, all from one sample in a study of shared clonotypes between healthy human individuals. Sequencing used immunoSEQ multiplex PCR; TCRdb keeps in-frame clones, though not all of them. The sample yields fewer than 150,000 clones, 65% to 75% seen once. The sample consisted of memory CD8+ T cells sorted from blood. These TCRs come from a woman aged 30 to 39 in good health. Each CDR3 is given with its conserved first and last residue. The order of the fields is V gene, D gene, J gene, CDR3 protein. A D gene is named only where the DNA matches it firmly.

v_gene: TRBV6-6
d_gene: TRBD2
j_gene: TRBJ2-3
CDR3aa: CASSPFIAGSTDTQYF

v_gene: TRBV6-1
d_gene: TRBD1
j_gene: TRBJ1-4
CDR3aa: CASSEASGQGNEKLFF

v_gene: TRBV19
d_gene: .
j_gene: TRBJ1-5
CDR3aa: CASSRYPVSNQPQHF

v_gene: TRBV5-1
d_gene: .
j_gene: TRBJ2-3
CDR3aa: CASSVSGTSTDTQYF

v_gene: TRBV27
d_gene: .
j_gene: TRBJ2-1
CDR3aa: CASSPGTHNEQFF

v_gene: TRBV5-1
d_gene: .
j_gene: TRBJ2-7
CDR3aa: CASSLVARGYNSSYEQYF

v_gene: TRBV2
d_gene: .
j_gene: TRBJ1-1
CDR3aa: CASSDRSDQAFF

v_gene: TRBV11-2
d_gene: TRBD1
j_gene: TRBJ1-3
CDR3aa: CASSNHRGTGNTIYF

v_gene: TRBV18
d_gene: .
j_gene: TRBJ1-4
CDR3aa: CASSPGFTRDPNEKLFF

v_gene: TRBV11-2
d_gene: .
j_gene: TRBJ1-4
CDR3aa: CASSGRRFHTNEKLFF

v_gene: TRBV5-1
d_gene: .
j_gene: TRBJ2-7
CDR3aa: CASSCSLGYEQYF

v_gene: TRBV7-9
d_gene: .
j_gene: TRBJ2-1
CDR3aa: CASSFSSNEQFF

v_gene: TRBV7-9
d_gene: TRBD1
j_gene: TRBJ2-7
CDR3aa: CASSSPRQGRIHEQYF

v_gene: TRBV28
d_gene: TRBD2
j_gene: TRBJ2-5
CDR3aa: CASSRGRGEFQETQYF

v_gene: TRBV5-1
d_gene: .
j_gene: TRBJ1-1
CDR3aa: CASSLGRNTEAFF

v_gene: TRBV6-4
d_gene: .
j_gene: TRBJ2-6
CDR3aa: CASTPGTSSGANVLTF

v_gene: TRBV5-1
d_gene: TRBD2
j_gene: TRBJ2-3
CDR3aa: CASKGLAGVTDTQYF

v_gene: TRBV10-2
d_gene: .
j_gene: TRBJ2-7
CDR3aa: CASSDQSSDYEQYF

v_gene: TRBV6-1
d_gene: TRBD1
j_gene: TRBJ2-7
CDR3aa: CASSGGQEFYEQYF

v_gene: TRBV6-6
d_gene: TRBD2
j_gene: TRBJ2-7
CDR3aa: CASSLGLADYEQYF

v_gene: TRBV4-1
d_gene: .
j_gene: TRBJ1-2
CDR3aa: CASSARAGAGNGYTF

v_gene: TRBV10-1
d_gene: TRBD1
j_gene: TRBJ2-7
CDR3aa: CASSEGQGADEQYF

v_gene: TRBV18
d_gene: TRBD2
j_gene: TRBJ2-1
CDR3aa: CASSPGGGDEQFF

v_gene: TRBV29-1
d_gene: TRBD1
j_gene: TRBJ2-7
CDR3aa: CSAGGDSDSSEQYF

v_gene: TRBV5-6
d_gene: .
j_gene: TRBJ1-3
CDR3aa: CASSLGGSSSGNTIYF

v_gene: TRBV5-1
d_gene: TRBD1
j_gene: TRBJ2-7
CDR3aa: CASWTGPGLRYEQYF

v_gene: TRBV6-4
d_gene: .
j_gene: TRBJ2-3
CDR3aa: CASSEGSTDTQYF

v_gene: TRBV5-4
d_gene: TRBD2
j_gene: TRBJ2-2
CDR3aa: CASSLGLAGNTGELFF

v_gene: TRBV19
d_gene: TRBD1
j_gene: TRBJ2-3
CDR3aa: CASSIDGPPTGEGDTQYF

v_gene: TRBV2
d_gene: .
j_gene: TRBJ2-1
CDR3aa: CASSGLAGVYNEQFF

v_gene: TRBV6-1
d_gene: TRBD2
j_gene: TRBJ2-3
CDR3aa: CASRGTITDTQYF

v_gene: TRBV7-9
d_gene: .
j_gene: TRBJ2-7
CDR3aa: CASSPRQAYEQYF

v_gene: TRBV2
d_gene: .
j_gene: TRBJ1-4
CDR3aa: CASTGRDEKLFF

v_gene: TRBV10-3
d_gene: TRBD1
j_gene: TRBJ1-5
CDR3aa: CAISEGTGHQPQHF

v_gene: TRBV19
d_gene: .
j_gene: TRBJ2-7
CDR3aa: CASSRTMRVYEQYF

v_gene: TRBV14
d_gene: .
j_gene: TRBJ2-5
CDR3aa: CASSPPGFRQETQYF

v_gene: TRBV27
d_gene: .
j_gene: TRBJ2-7
CDR3aa: CASSWRGPTGISSYEQYF

v_gene: TRBV4-2
d_gene: .
j_gene: TRBJ2-7
CDR3aa: CASSQEGIGSYEQYF

v_gene: TRBV29-1
d_gene: .
j_gene: .
CDR3aa: CSVEEMAGDEQYF

v_gene: TRBV19
d_gene: .
j_gene: TRBJ1-4
CDR3aa: CASSKVRGSFREKLFF

v_gene: TRBV29-1
d_gene: .
j_gene: .
CDR3aa: CSVEDTDSYEQYF

v_gene: TRBV5-4
d_gene: TRBD1
j_gene: TRBJ1-3
CDR3aa: CAPPQQGANTIYF

v_gene: TRBV25-1
d_gene: .
j_gene: TRBJ2-3
CDR3aa: CASSVQGTDTQYF

v_gene: TRBV7-2
d_gene: .
j_gene: TRBJ2-5
CDR3aa: CASFPQRGVSGQETQYF

v_gene: TRBV18
d_gene: .
j_gene: TRBJ1-4
CDR3aa: CASSPTIEKLFF

v_gene: TRBV7-9
d_gene: TRBD2
j_gene: TRBJ2-2
CDR3aa: CASSDSGSRTGELFF

v_gene: TRBV27
d_gene: TRBD2
j_gene: TRBJ2-2
CDR3aa: CASATGLAATGELFF

v_gene: TRBV11-2
d_gene: .
j_gene: TRBJ2-7
CDR3aa: CASSYPGEQYF

v_gene: TRBV11-2
d_gene: TRBD1
j_gene: TRBJ2-5
CDR3aa: CASSIRRDRRGETQYF

v_gene: TRBV28
d_gene: TRBD1
j_gene: TRBJ2-7
CDR3aa: CASTLGGPSYEQYF